Listed below are T cell receptor beta chains from one sample, sequenced in a study of T cells in Graves' hyperthyroidism and ophthalmopathy. TCRdb used MiXCR to reprocess the multiplex PCR reads, holding one entry per CDR3 protein. The profile shows about 49,000 distinct CDR3 sequences, approximately 53% of them singletons. Material: peripheral blood or thyroid tissue (not recorded which). The receptors shown here come from a man younger than 35 with Graves' hyperthyroidism. Each CDR3 is given with its conserved first and last residue. The D gene is left open where the match is weak. Clone sizes are given selectively: once, few, many, or a class where the clone is expanded.

cdr3_aa	cdr3_nt	clone_size	d_call	v_call	j_call
CASTRNYGYTF	TGTGCCAGCACGCGGAACTATGGCTACACCTTC	NA	NA	TRBV2	TRBJ1-2
CASSFGQGRGEKLFF	TGTGCCAGCAGTTTTGGGCAGGGGCGAGGTGAAAAACTGTTTTTT	NA	NA	TRBV12-3/TRBV12-4	TRBJ1-4
CASSRGTVSGNTIYF	TGTGCCAGCAGCCGAGGGACAGTCTCTGGAAACACCATATATTTT	many	TRBD1	TRBV7-9	TRBJ1-3
CASSSRQGWHGYTF	TGTGCCAGCAGTTCGAGACAGGGGTGGCATGGCTACACCTTC	many	TRBD1	TRBV28	TRBJ1-2
CSARPLAGLSVQYF	TGCAGTGCTAGGCCCCTAGCGGGCCTTTCTGTGCAGTACTTC	NA	TRBD2	TRBV20-1	TRBJ2-7
CSVPGVGYGYTF	TGCAGCGTTCCAGGGGTGGGCTATGGCTACACCTTC	NA	NA	TRBV29-1	TRBJ1-2
CASRGTGQNTEAFF	TGTGCCAGCCGGGGGACAGGGCAGAACACTGAAGCTTTCTTT	NA	TRBD1	TRBV27	TRBJ1-1
CASSLVGTQPQHF	TGTGCCAGCAGCTTAGTAGGGACTCAGCCCCAGCATTTT	NA	NA	TRBV7-6	TRBJ1-5
CSASGQGLETQYF	TGCAGTGCTTCGGGACAGGGATTGGAGACCCAGTACTTC	NA	TRBD1	TRBV20-1	TRBJ2-5
CSARKGGQGFPEQFF	TGCAGTGCTAGGAAGGGGGGACAGGGGTTCCCTGAGCAGTTCTTC	NA	TRBD1	TRBV20-1	TRBJ2-1
CSAGLAGVEGETQYF	TGCAGTGCAGGACTAGCGGGAGTGGAAGGAGAGACCCAGTACTTC	NA	TRBD2	TRBV20-1	TRBJ2-5
CASSEWAQGNQPQHF	TGTGCCAGCAGCGAATGGGCACAGGGCAATCAGCCCCAGCATTTT	many	NA	TRBV7-2	TRBJ1-5
CAISESGSYEHF	TGTGCCATCAGTGAGTCAGGCAGCTACGAGCATTTT	NA	NA	TRBV10-3	TRBJ1-5
CASSFKGQSYEQYF	TGTGCCAGCAGCTTCAAGGGACAGTCCTACGAGCAGTACTTC	many	TRBD1	TRBV7-9	TRBJ2-7
CSVGTGEEKAYEQYF	TGCAGCGTTGGGACAGGGGAGGAGAAGGCCTACGAGCAGTACTTC	NA	TRBD1	TRBV29-1	TRBJ2-7
CASSLAGDTGELFF	TGTGCCAGCAGCTTAGCGGGTGACACCGGGGAGCTGTTTTTT	NA	NA	TRBV7-2	TRBJ2-2
CASRPTGGGNSPLHF	TGTGCCAGCAGGCCAACAGGGGGCGGTAATTCACCCCTCCACTTT	NA	TRBD1	TRBV27	TRBJ1-6
CASSQDTTGWTEAFF	TGCGCCAGCAGCCAAGATACTACGGGCTGGACTGAAGCTTTCTTT	many	NA	TRBV4-3	TRBJ1-1
CASSLAGGTDTQYF	TGTGCCAGCAGCTTAGCGGGAGGCACAGATACGCAGTATTTT	many	NA	TRBV7-9	TRBJ2-3
CSGAGGDRGNQPQHF	TGCAGCGGTGCAGGTGGGGACAGGGGTAATCAGCCCCAGCATTTT	NA	TRBD1	TRBV29-1	TRBJ1-5
CATSHKGGIYGYTF	TGTGCCACCAGTCATAAGGGGGGTATATATGGCTACACCTTC	medium-sized	NA	TRBV24-1	TRBJ1-2
CASIGTGTSYGYTF	TGTGCCAGCATTGGGACAGGGACCAGCTATGGCTACACCTTC	few	TRBD1	TRBV2	TRBJ1-2
CASTEGMNTEAFF	TGTGCCAGCACGGAGGGCATGAACACTGAAGCTTTCTTT	NA	NA	TRBV2	TRBJ1-1
CAISQWGTLTEELFF	TGTGCCATCAGTCAATGGGGCACATTAACCGAGGAGCTGTTTTTT	NA	NA	TRBV10-3	TRBJ2-2
CAISGQGRVNQPQHF	TGTGCCATCAGTGGACAGGGAAGGGTCAATCAGCCCCAGCATTTT	many	TRBD1	TRBV10-3	TRBJ1-5
CASSVPGQHYGYTF	TGCGCCAGCAGCGTACCGGGACAGCACTATGGCTACACCTTC	medium-sized	TRBD1	TRBV5-1	TRBJ1-2
CATSSSSNSPLHF	TGTGCCACCAGCAGCTCCAGTAATTCACCCCTCCACTTT	NA	NA	TRBV15	TRBJ1-6
CSVVRGTVSYEQYF	TGCAGCGTTGTTAGGGGGACAGTCTCCTACGAGCAGTACTTC	many	TRBD1	TRBV29-1	TRBJ2-7
CSVKGFEAFF	TGCAGCGTCAAGGGCTTTGAAGCTTTCTTT	NA	NA	TRBV29-1	TRBJ1-1
CASGEKDGYTF	TGTGCCAGCGGAGAAAAGGATGGCTACACCTTC	NA	NA	TRBV9	TRBJ1-2
CASSFYICSARPANYGYTF	NA	NA	NA	TRBV7-2	TRBJ1-2
CASGSLGHRNEKLFF	TGTGCCAGTGGCTCACTCGGCCACAGGAATGAAAAACTGTTTTTT	many	NA	TRBV19	TRBJ1-4
CSARGGGPQYF	TGCAGTGCTAGGGGTGGCGGGCCGCAGTACTTC	NA	NA	TRBV20-1	TRBJ2-7
CATSDPGTGDGYTF	TGTGCCACCAGTGATCCCGGGACAGGGGATGGCTACACCTTC	NA	TRBD1	TRBV24-1	TRBJ1-2
CASSLELSGGAAWETQYF	TGTGCCAGCAGCTTAGAATTATCAGGGGGCGCAGCATGGGAGACCCAGTACTTC	many	TRBD1	TRBV7-2	TRBJ2-5
CAWSVKGGRSGTQYF	TGTGCCTGGAGTGTAAAGGGGGGTAGGTCAGGGACCCAGTACTTC	NA	NA	TRBV30	TRBJ2-5
CASSLYGDADGYTF	TGCGCCAGCAGCTTGTACGGGGACGCGGATGGCTACACCTTC	NA	NA	TRBV5-1	TRBJ1-2
CASSRSEAGGGYTF	TGTGCCAGCAGCAGGTCGGAGGCAGGAGGTGGCTACACCTTC	NA	NA	TRBV2	TRBJ1-2
CASSLNNGWAFF	TGTGCCAGCAGTTTGAATAACGGGTGGGCTTTCTTT	many	NA	TRBV28	TRBJ1-1
CASSLSPGGGYTF	TGTGCCAGCAGCTTATCCCCTGGGGGGGGCTACACCTTC	NA	NA	TRBV7-9	TRBJ1-2
CASSVGGETQYF	TGTGCCAGCAGCGTCGGCGGGGAGACCCAGTACTTC	few	NA	TRBV9	TRBJ2-5
CASSDRDSNQPQHF	TGTGCCAGCAGTGATAGGGACTCCAATCAGCCCCAGCATTTT	many	NA	TRBV28	TRBJ1-5
CSVRSRTSAQETQYF	TGCAGTGTGAGATCCAGGACTAGCGCCCAAGAGACCCAGTACTTC	many	TRBD2	TRBV20-1	TRBJ2-5